These 5 T cell receptor beta chains were all obtained from the same sample, sequenced in a study of blood T cell repertoires in COVID-19. Measured with immunoSEQ multiplex PCR; TCRdb has only the in-frame clones, and not every one. This sample has over 75,000 clones; 80% occur once, and the top ten carry 10% to 13%. Sequences were obtained from peripheral blood. The origin of the receptors is a woman between 70 and 85 years old with acute or convalescent COVID-19.

J is TRBJ2-3 and V is TRBV10-3; TRBD2 aligns across 8 bases. Germline V lookup: CDR1 ENHRY, CDR2 SYGVKD. This CDR3 contains 13 residues. The junction had 8 bases not matched to a gene; V was cut back by 11 bases and J by 4 bases. In nucleotides, the CDR3 is TGTGCCGCATATAGCGGGATTGCAGATACGCAGTATTTT. Translation gives CAAYSGIADTQYF.

This clone was counted a few times. This chain uses TRBV6-6 with TRBJ1-2; TRBD1 is a possible D gene (6 bases). V lost 6 bases, J lost 3 bases, and 17 bases lay in between. The CDR3 contains 15 residues. Germline CDR1 is MNHNY and CDR2 is SVGAGI (reference sequence). The CDR3 loop is CASRHSGVVDYGYTF. Written as DNA, the CDR3 is TGTGCCAGCAGACATTCAGGGGTGGTTGACTATGGCTACACCTTC.

The V gene is TRBV7-3, the J gene TRBJ2-1; D is possibly TRBD2 (6 bases). CDR1 is SGHTA and CDR2 is FQGTGA in the germline V gene. The CDR3 sequence is 14 residues long. V gave up 2 bases and J gave up 7 bases, with 12 bases separating them. This chain's CDR3 is CASSLAGSGNEQFF. Here the CDR3 DNA reads TGTGCCAGCAGCTTAGCGGGATCGGGAAATGAGCAGTTCTTC.

This clone was seen only a few times. The chain couples TRBV7-2 to TRBJ2-7; TRBD2 is a possible D gene (5 bases). Germline V gives CDR1 SGHTA, CDR2 FQGNSA. Trimming took 3 bases from V and 3 from J, leaving 12 bases between them. The CDR3 is 14 residues long. CDR3 sequence: CASSFRGSVYEQYF. For the CDR3, the DNA is TGTGCCAGCAGCTTCCGAGGGTCCGTCTACGAGCAGTACTTC.

This clone was counted only a few times. The chain combines TRBV7-2 with TRBJ2-3; 15 bases map to TRBD2. This CDR3 region has 17 residues. V lost 0 bases to trimming and J lost 6 bases; unmatched junction nucleotides: 4. In germline, CDR1 is SGHTA, CDR2 FQGNSA. The CDR3: CASSLAGGLAGGDTQYF. DNA for the CDR3: TGTGCCAGCAGCTTAGCTGGGGGACTAGCGGGGGGTGATACGCAGTATTTT.